The 18 T cell receptor beta chains in this list originate from one sample, sequenced in a study of cytomegalovirus exposure and HLA in healthy donors. PCR employed 60 Vbeta and 13 Jbeta primers. The assay was immunoSEQ multiplex PCR, and TCRdb's table has in-frame clones only and misses some. The data include approximately 77,000 clones; the top ten clones carry around 4.4%. Sequences were obtained from PBMCs. The receptors were sampled from a man aged 25 to 45 in good health and CMV-seronegative.

V and J are TRBV6-6 and TRBJ2-3; TRBD1 matches at 9 bases. Trimming cost V 6 bases and J 8 bases; bases outside gene matches: 12. From germline, CDR1 is MNHNY and CDR2 SVGAGI (reference sequence). There are 15 residues in the CDR3. CDR3 nucleotide sequence: TGTGCCAGCAGCGGAGGGGACAGGGCATTAGGTACGCAGTATTTT. This translates into CASSGGDRALGTQYF.

This chain connects TRBV7-3 to TRBJ2-7; 10 positions agree with TRBD2. The J segment lost 2 bases and the V segment lost 4 bases, leaving 5 bases of the junction unmatched. This CDR3 comprises 15 residues. The V gene's germline CDR1 is SGHTA and CDR2 FQGTGA. This CDR3 reads CASSYSGGSTYEQYF. In DNA form, the CDR3 reads TGTGCCAGCAGCTATAGCGGGGGGTCCACCTACGAGCAGTACTTC.

The chain is built from TRBV5-1 and TRBJ2-1, with TRBD2 matching 8 bases. CDR1 SGHRS and CDR2 YFSETQ come from the germline V gene. The CDR3 sequence is 18 residues long. The J segment lost 0 bases and the V segment lost 2 bases, leaving 10 bases of the junction unmatched. For the CDR3, the DNA is TGCGCCAGCAGCTTATGGACTAGCCCTGACAGCTCCTACAATGAGCAGTTCTTC. It is translated as CASSLWTSPDSSYNEQFF.

J is TRBJ1-1 and V is TRBV7-2, with unresolved D. Germline CDR1 is SGHTA and CDR2 is FQGNSA. V lost 1 base, J lost 0 bases, and 15 bases lay in between. The CDR3 totals 17 residues. The chain's CDR3 is CASSLVPRTAMNTEAFF. CDR3 DNA sequence: TGTGCCAGCAGCTTAGTCCCCCGGACTGCGATGAACACTGAAGCTTTCTTT.

The chain recombines TRBV6-5 with TRBJ2-7, with TRBD1 as a possible D gene (6 bases). This CDR3 has 14 residues. Trimming left V 6 bases short and J 12 bases short, with 24 bases between. Germline values: CDR1 MNHEY, CDR2 SVGAGI. The CDR3 region is CASSRTVSPLAPYF. CDR3 DNA sequence: TGTGCCAGCAGCCGGACAGTATCTCCCCTGGCTCCGTACTTC.

The chain employs TRBV5-6 and TRBJ1-1; TRBD1 is a possible D gene (6 bases). Trimming took off 1 base at V and 0 bases at J, with 10 bases between the two ends. Germline V gene lookup returns CDR1 SGHDT and CDR2 YYEEEE. The CDR3 length is 15 residues. The CDR3 protein is CASSLSGTLNTEAFF. CDR3 bases: TGTGCCAGCAGCTTGTCAGGGACACTGAACACTGAAGCTTTCTTT.

The chain links TRBV4-2 to TRBJ2-3; TRBD2 agrees at 10 bases. Germline V gene data show CDR1 as LGHNA and CDR2 as YNFKEQ. This CDR3 is built from 14 residues. The V and J ends lost 5 bases and 11 bases, in that order; junction bases with no gene match: 10. CDR3 in amino acids: CASSLGGLAGEQYF. CDR3 nucleotide sequence: TGTGCCAGCAGCTTAGGGGGGCTAGCGGGGGAGCAGTATTTT.

The chain has TRBV6-5 and TRBJ1-2; tentatively, D is TRBD1 (5 bases). The CDR3 is made up of 13 amino acids. Germline assignment: CDR1 MNHEY and CDR2 SVGAGI. Trimming took off 5 bases at V and 4 bases at J, with 11 bases between the two ends. CDR3 DNA: TGTGCCAGCAGTCCCCAGGGAGGCTATGGCTACACCTTC. This translates into CASSPQGGYGYTF.

Of note for this clone: Germline is not matched at one junction end, which may reflect a read error. V gene TRBV4-2 combines with J gene TRBJ1-5, with D hard to call. Germline CDR1 and CDR2: LGHNA and YNFKEQ. This CDR3 is built from 15 residues. In DNA, the CDR3 is TGTGCCAGCAGCCAAGAGACGGGTAGCCATCAGCCCCAGCATTTT. Its translation: CASSQETGSHQPQHF.

The chain couples TRBV5-1 to TRBJ2-2; 7 bases fit TRBD1. This CDR3 has 13 amino acids. In germline, CDR1 is SGHRS, CDR2 YFSETQ. Losses at the gene ends were 3 bases for V and 10 bases for J; bases not matched to a gene: 6. CDR3 sequence: CASSYDRAQELFF. In DNA form, the CDR3 reads TGCGCCAGCAGCTATGACAGGGCCCAGGAGCTGTTTTTT.

V usage is TRBV4-1 and J usage is TRBJ1-6; 7 positions match TRBD1. CDR1 is MGHRA, CDR2 YSYEKL, per germline. The V and J ends lost 0 bases and 7 bases, in that order; junction bases with no gene match: 3. This CDR3 is 15 amino acids long. In nucleotides, the CDR3 is TGCGCCAGCAGCCAAGAGACAGGGTCGAATTCACCCCTCCACTTT. Protein sequence: CASSQETGSNSPLHF.

The chain is built from TRBV5-1 and TRBJ2-5, with D perhaps TRBD2 (5 bases). Deletions cut 4 bases from V and 5 bases from J, with 12 bases between. This CDR3 has 13 amino acids. Per germline, CDR1 SGHRS and CDR2 YFSETQ. The CDR3 nucleotides are TGCGCCAGCAGCGTGAACCCGGGGGAGACCCAGTACTTC. Amino acid sequence: CASSVNPGETQYF.

The rearrangement links TRBV5-4 to TRBJ1-1; D may be TRBD1 (6 bases). This CDR3 region has 13 residues. Trimming pared 4 bases from V and 3 bases from J, leaving 10 bases between. Germline V gene sequence: CDR1 SGHNT, CDR2 YYREEE (reference sequence). CDR3 in DNA: TGTGCCAGCAGCCGACAGGTTTACACTGAAGCTTTCTTT. Encoded protein: CASSRQVYTEAFF.

The rearrangement uses TRBV7-8 and TRBJ2-3; TRBD2 aligns across 8 bases. Losses at the gene ends were 4 bases for V and 4 bases for J; bases not matched to a gene: 13. CDR1 is SGHVS and CDR2 is FQNEAQ in the germline V gene. The length of the CDR3 is 17 residues. The CDR3 protein is CASSSRLSGGPSDTQYF. CDR3 nucleotide sequence: TGTGCCAGCAGCTCCCGACTAAGCGGGGGTCCATCAGATACGCAGTATTTT.

The V call is TRBV13, the J call TRBJ2-7; D gene ambiguous. The germline V and J ends were trimmed by 1 base and 1 base, with 5 bases remaining between them. Looked up from germline, CDR1 is PRHDT and CDR2 is FYEKMQ (reference sequence). The CDR3 runs 13 residues. The CDR3 DNA sequence: TGTGCCAGCAGCTTAGAGCGATCCTACGAGCAGTACTTC. The encoded protein is CASSLERSYEQYF.

The chain recombines TRBV6-1 with TRBJ1-2; 9 nucleotides match TRBD1. Germline CDR1 reads MNHNS; CDR2 reads SASEGT. The length of the CDR3 is 12 residues. V lost 5 bases, J lost 6 bases, and 1 base stayed unmatched. The DNA of the CDR3 is TGTGCCAGCAGTAGGACAGGGGATGGCTACACCTTC. Its translation: CASSRTGDGYTF.

V and J are TRBV4-3 and TRBJ1-5; perhaps TRBD1 as D (5 bases). This CDR3 contains 18 residues. Per the germline V gene, CDR1 is LGHNA and CDR2 is YSLEER. With 1 base removed from V and 0 bases from J, the gap between germline ends came to 16 bases. The DNA for the CDR3 is TGCGCCAGCAGCCAAGCCCTGGGAGGACATTATAGCAATCAGCCCCAGCATTTT. Translation: CASSQALGGHYSNQPQHF.

This chain links TRBV6-1 with TRBJ2-1, with 13 bases identical to TRBD2. With V trimmed by 10 bases and J by 7 bases, 10 bases remained unmatched. Germline CDR1 MNHNS, CDR2 SASEGT. The CDR3 length is 15 residues. In DNA, the CDR3 is TGTGCCACCGGCCAAACTAGCGGGGGGGCGAATGAGCAGTTCTTC. As protein: CATGQTSGGANEQFF.